This T cell receptor (beta chain) was sequenced for a study of shared clonotypes between healthy human individuals. Generated by immunoSEQ multiplex PCR, the TCRdb table keeps only in-frame clones and is missing some. In the table there are about 2.3 million clones, 85% to 95% of which are singletons. The CDR3 spans 15 residues. Trimming removed 10 bases at V and 1 base at J, with 17 bases between. Sequencing input: naive CD4+ T cells from PBMCs. Subset reported: CD45RA+ positively selected. This receptor was obtained from a man younger than 35 in good health. Some clones in this sample may be carry-over from other donors' samples. The chain recombines TRBV23-1 with TRBJ1-5, with unresolved D. TRBV23-1 is known as an ORF, though its function is uncertain. The CDR3 bases are TGCGCCAAGAAGGCAAGGGAGGGAAGCAATCAGCCCCAGCATTTT. It yields the protein CAKKAREGSNQPQHF.